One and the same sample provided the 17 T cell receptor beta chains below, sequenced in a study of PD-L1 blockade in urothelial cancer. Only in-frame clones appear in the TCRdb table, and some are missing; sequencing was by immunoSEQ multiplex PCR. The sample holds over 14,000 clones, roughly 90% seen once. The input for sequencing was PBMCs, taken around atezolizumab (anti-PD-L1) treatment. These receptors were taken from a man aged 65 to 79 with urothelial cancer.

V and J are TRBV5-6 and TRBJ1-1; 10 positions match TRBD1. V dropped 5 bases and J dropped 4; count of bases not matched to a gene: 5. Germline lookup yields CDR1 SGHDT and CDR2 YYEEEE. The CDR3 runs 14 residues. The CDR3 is CASSRQGAGTEAFF. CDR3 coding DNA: TGTGCCAGCAGTAGACAGGGGGCTGGCACTGAAGCTTTCTTT.

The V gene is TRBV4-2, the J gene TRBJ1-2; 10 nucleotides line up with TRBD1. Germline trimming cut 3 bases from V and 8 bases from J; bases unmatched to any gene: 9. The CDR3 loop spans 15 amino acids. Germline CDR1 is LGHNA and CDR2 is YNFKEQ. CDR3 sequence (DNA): TGTGCCAGCAGCCAGCCCGGGACAGGGGCTTGGGGCTACACCTTC. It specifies CASSQPGTGAWGYTF.

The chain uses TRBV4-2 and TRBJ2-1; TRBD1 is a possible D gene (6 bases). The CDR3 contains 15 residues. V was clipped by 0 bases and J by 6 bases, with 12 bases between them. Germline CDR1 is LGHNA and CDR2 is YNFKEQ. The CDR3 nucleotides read TGTGCCAGCAGCCAAGATGGGTCAGGGGCCAATGAGCAGTTCTTC. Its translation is CASSQDGSGANEQFF.

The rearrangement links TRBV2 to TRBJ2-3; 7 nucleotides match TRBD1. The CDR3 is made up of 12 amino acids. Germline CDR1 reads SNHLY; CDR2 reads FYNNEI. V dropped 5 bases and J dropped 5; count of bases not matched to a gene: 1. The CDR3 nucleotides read TGTGCCAGCAGTAGGGGGCTAGATACGCAGTATTTT. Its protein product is CASSRGLDTQYF.

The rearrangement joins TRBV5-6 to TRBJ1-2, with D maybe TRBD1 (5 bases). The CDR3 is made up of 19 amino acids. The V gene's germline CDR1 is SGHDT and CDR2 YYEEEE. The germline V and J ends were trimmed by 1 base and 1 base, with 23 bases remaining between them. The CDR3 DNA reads TGTGCCAGCAGCTTGTTTGGGGCGACAGCAGGAATTATTAACTATGGCTACACCTTC. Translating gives CASSLFGATAGIINYGYTF. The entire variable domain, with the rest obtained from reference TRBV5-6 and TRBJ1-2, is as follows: DAGVTQSPTHLIKTRGQQVTLRCSPKSGHDTVSWYQQALGQGPQFIFQYYEEEERQRGNFPDRFSGHQFPNYSSELNVNALLLGDSALYLCASSLFGATAGIINYGYTFGSGTRLTVV.

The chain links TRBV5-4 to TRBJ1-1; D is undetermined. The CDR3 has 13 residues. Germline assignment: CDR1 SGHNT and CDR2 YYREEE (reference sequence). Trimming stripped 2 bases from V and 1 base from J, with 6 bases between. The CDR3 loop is CASSFISNTEAFF. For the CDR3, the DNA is TGTGCCAGCAGCTTTATATCGAACACTGAAGCTTTCTTT. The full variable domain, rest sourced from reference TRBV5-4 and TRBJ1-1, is ETGVTQSPTHLIKTRGQQVTLRCSSQSGHNTVSWYQQALGQGPQFIFQYYREEENGRGNFPPRFSGLQFPNYSSELNVNALELDDSALYLCASSFISNTEAFFGQGTRLTVV.

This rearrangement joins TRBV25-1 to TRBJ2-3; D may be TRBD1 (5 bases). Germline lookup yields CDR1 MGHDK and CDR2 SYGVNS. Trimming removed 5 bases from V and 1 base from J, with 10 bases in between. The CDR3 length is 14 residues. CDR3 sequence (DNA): TGTGCCAGCAGTCAGGGCTACGGCACAGATACGCAGTATTTT. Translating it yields CASSQGYGTDTQYF.

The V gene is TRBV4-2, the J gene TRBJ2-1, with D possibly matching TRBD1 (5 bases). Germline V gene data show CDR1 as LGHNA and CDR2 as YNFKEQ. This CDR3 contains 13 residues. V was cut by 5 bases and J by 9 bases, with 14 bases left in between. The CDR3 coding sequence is TGTGCCAGCAGCTCCCAGGGAATAGGTGAGCAGTTCTTC. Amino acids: CASSSQGIGEQFF.

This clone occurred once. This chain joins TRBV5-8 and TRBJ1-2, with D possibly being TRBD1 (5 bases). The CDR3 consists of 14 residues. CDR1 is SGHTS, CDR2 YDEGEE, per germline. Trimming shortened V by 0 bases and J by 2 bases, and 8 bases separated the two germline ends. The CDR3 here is CASSLGGVNYGYTF. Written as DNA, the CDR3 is TGTGCCAGCAGCTTGGGGGGCGTCAACTATGGCTACACCTTC.

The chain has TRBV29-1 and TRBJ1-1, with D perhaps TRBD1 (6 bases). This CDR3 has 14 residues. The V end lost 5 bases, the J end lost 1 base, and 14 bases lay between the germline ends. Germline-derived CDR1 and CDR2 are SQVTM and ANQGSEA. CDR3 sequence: CSVKGLRGNTEAFF. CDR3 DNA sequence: TGCAGCGTTAAAGGACTCAGGGGGAACACTGAAGCTTTCTTT. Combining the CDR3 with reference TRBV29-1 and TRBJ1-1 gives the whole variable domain SAVISQKPSRDICQRGTSLTIQCQVDSQVTMMFWYRQQPGQSLTLIATANQGSEATYESGFVIDKFPISRPNLTFSTLTVSNMSPEDSSIYLCSVKGLRGNTEAFFGQGTRLTVV.

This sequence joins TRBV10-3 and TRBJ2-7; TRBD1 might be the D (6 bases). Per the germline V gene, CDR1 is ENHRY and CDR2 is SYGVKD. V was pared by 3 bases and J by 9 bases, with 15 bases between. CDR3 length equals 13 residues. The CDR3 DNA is TGTGCCATCAGTGACTCAGGGGCAGTAGGGCAGTACTTC. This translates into CAISDSGAVGQYF.

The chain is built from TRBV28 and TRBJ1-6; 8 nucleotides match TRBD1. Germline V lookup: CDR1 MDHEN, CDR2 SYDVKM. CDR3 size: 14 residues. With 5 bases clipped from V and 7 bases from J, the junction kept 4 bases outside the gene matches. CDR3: CASSPGQGNSPLHF. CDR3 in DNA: TGTGCCAGCAGTCCAGGACAGGGAAATTCACCCCTCCACTTT. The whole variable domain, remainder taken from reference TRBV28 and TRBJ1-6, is DVKVTQSSRYLVKRTGEKVFLECVQDMDHENMFWYRQDPGLGLRLIYFSYDVKMKEKGDIPEGYSVSREKKERFSLILESASTNQTSMYLCASSPGQGNSPLHFGNGTRLTVT.

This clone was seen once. CDR3 loop: CATSRVTGMNTEAFF. Written as DNA, the CDR3 is TGTGCCACCAGCAGAGTGACGGGAATGAACACTGAAGCTTTCTTT. V is TRBV15 and J is TRBJ1-1, with D hard to call. Germline CDR1 is LNHNV and CDR2 is YYDKDF (reference sequence). CDR3 length: 15 residues. With 1 base removed from V and 0 bases from J, the gap between germline ends came to 9 bases.

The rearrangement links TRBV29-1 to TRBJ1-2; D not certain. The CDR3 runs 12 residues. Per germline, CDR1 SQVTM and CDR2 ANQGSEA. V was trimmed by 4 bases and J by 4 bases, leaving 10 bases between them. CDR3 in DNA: TGCAGCGTTGCTGAGGGTGGCTATGGCTACACCTTC. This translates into CSVAEGGYGYTF.

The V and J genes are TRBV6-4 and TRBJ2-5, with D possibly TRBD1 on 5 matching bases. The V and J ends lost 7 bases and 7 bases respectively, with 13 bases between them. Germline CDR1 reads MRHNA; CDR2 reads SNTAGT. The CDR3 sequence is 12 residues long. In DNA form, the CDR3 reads TGTGCCAGCATGCCAGGGAACGGGACCCAGTACTTC. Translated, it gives CASMPGNGTQYF.

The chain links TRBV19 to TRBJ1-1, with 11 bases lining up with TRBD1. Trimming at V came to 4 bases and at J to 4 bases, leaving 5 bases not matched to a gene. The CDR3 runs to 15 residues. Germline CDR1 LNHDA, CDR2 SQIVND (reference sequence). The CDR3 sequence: CASSTSGTGGTEAFF. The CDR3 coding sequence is TGTGCCAGTAGTACCTCGGGGACAGGGGGCACTGAAGCTTTCTTT.

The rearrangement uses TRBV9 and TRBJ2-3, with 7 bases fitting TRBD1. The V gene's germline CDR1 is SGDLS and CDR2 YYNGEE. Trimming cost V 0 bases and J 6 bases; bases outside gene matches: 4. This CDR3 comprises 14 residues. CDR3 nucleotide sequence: TGTGCCAGCAGCGTAGACAGGGGTTCTGATACGCAGTATTTT. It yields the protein CASSVDRGSDTQYF.